The entry that follows covers one T cell receptor beta chain sequence. The data were obtained in a study of blood T cell repertoires in COVID-19. The overall study: Researchers got acute and convalescent COVID-19 samples from the United States, Italy and Spain. PBMCs, B-cell-depleted T cells, or T cells provided the cDNA or gDNA that made up the material.

Authors' analysis steps: Amplification from reference gene primers served as the basis for estimated nucleated cell counts. The protocol was immunoSEQ multiplex PCR, while the TCRdb copy is restricted to in-frame clones and leaves out a portion. Clonal size and the V and J genes are those of that table, whereas D and trimming came from the DNA. The table records around 260,000 clones, roughly nine tenths of them present only once. Germline CDR1 is SGHNT and CDR2 is YYREEE (reference sequence). CDR3 length: 15 residues. The junction had 4 bases not matched to a gene; V was cut back by 5 bases and J by 0 bases.

The sample was peripheral blood. The clonotype originates from a man aged 18 to 30 with active or convalescent COVID-19. This chain joins TRBV5-4 and TRBJ2-1; 8 nucleotides align to TRBD1. CDR3 coding DNA: TGTGCCAGCAGACGGGACAGGAGCTCCTACAATGAGCAGTTCTTC. Its protein is CASRRDRSSYNEQFF.